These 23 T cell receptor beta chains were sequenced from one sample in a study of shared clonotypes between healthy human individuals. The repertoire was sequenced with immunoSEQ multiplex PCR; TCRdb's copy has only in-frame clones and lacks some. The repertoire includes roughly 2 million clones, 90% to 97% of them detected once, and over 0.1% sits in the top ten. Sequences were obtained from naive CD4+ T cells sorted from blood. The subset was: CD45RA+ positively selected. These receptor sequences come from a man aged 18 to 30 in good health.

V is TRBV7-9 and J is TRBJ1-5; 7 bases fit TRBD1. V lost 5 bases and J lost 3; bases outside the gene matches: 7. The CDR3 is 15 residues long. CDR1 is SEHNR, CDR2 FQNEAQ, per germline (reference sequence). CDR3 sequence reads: CASSTAGTVNQPQHF. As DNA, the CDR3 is TGTGCCAGCAGCACCGCCGGGACAGTCAATCAGCCCCAGCATTTT.

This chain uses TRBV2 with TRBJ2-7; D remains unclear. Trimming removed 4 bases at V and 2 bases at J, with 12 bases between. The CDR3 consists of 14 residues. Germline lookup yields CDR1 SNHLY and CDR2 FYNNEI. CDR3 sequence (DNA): TGTGCCAGCAGTGTTTGGGCCCGGGCCTACGAGCAGTACTTC. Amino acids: CASSVWARAYEQYF.

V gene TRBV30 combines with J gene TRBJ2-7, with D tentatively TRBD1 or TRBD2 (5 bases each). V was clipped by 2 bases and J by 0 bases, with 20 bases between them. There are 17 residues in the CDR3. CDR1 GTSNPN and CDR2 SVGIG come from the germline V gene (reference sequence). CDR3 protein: CAWSKSRFGTDSYEQYF. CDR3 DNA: TGTGCCTGGAGTAAAAGCCGATTCGGGACCGACTCCTACGAGCAGTACTTC.

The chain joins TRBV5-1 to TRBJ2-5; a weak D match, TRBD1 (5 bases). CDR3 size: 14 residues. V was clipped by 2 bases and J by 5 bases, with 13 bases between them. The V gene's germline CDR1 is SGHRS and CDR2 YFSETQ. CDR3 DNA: TGCGCCAGCAGCTTTCGGACAAATGCGGAGACCCAGTACTTC. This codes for CASSFRTNAETQYF.

Here the CDR3 DNA reads TGTGCCAGCAACGGACCGGGACAGCGTGCCGGGGAGCTGTTTTTT. Residues: CASNGPGQRAGELFF. The gene calls are TRBV9 and TRBJ2-2; 7 bases match TRBD1. Looked up from germline, CDR1 is SGDLS and CDR2 is YYNGEE. This CDR3 has 15 residues. The trim removed 6 bases at V and 6 bases at J, leaving 11 bases unmatched.

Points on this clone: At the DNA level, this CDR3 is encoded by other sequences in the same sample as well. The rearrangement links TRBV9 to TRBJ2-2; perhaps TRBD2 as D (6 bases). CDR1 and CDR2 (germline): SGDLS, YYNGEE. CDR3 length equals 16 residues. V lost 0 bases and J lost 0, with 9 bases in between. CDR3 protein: CASSVGASANTGELFF. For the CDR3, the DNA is TGTGCCAGCAGCGTAGGGGCTAGCGCGAACACCGGGGAGCTGTTTTTT.

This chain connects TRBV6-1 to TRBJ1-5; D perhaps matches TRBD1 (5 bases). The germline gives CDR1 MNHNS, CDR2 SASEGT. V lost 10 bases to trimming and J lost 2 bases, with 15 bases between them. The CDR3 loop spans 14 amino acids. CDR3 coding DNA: TGTGCCACCCTTCGGAGGGGTGGCAATCAGCCCCAGCATTTT. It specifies CATLRRGGNQPQHF.

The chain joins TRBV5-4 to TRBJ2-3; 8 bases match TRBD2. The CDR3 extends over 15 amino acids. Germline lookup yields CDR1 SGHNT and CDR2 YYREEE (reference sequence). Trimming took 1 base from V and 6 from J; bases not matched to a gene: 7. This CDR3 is CASSLRSGVGDTQYF. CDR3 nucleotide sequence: TGTGCCAGCAGCTTGCGTAGCGGGGTCGGTGATACGCAGTATTTT. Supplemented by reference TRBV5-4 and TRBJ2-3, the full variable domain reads ETGVTQSPTHLIKTRGQQVTLRCSSQSGHNTVSWYQQALGQGPQFIFQYYREEENGRGNFPPRFSGLQFPNYSSELNVNALELDDSALYLCASSLRSGVGDTQYFGPGTRLTVL.

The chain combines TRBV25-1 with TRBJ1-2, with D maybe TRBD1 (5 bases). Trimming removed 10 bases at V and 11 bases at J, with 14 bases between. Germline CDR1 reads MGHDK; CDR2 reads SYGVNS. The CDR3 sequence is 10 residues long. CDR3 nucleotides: TGTGCCAACGGGAGGGGTGGTTACACCTTC. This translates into CANGRGGYTF.

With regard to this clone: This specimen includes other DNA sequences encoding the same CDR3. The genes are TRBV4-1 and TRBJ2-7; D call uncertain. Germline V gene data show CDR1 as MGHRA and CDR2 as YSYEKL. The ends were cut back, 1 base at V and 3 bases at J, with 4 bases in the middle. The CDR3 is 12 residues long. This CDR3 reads CASSQVGYEQYF. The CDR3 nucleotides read TGCGCCAGCAGCCAAGTTGGCTACGAGCAGTACTTC.

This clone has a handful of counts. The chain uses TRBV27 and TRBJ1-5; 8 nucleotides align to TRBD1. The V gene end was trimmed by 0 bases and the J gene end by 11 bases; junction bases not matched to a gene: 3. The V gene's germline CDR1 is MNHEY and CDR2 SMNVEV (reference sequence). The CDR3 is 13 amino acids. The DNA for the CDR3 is TGTGCCAGCAGTTTATCGGGGGGACAGGCCCAGCATTTT. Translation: CASSLSGGQAQHF.

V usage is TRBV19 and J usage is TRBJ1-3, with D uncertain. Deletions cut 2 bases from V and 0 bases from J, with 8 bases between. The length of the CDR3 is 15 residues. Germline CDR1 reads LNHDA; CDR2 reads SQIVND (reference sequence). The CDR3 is CASSIQASSGNTIYF. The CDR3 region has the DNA TGTGCCAGTAGTATACAAGCCAGCTCTGGAAACACCATATATTTT. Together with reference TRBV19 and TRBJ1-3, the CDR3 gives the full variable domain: DGGITQSPKYLFRKEGQNVTLSCEQNLNHDAMYWYRQDPGQGLRLIYYSQIVNDFQKGDIAEGYSVSREKKESFPLTVTSAQKNPTAFYLCASSIQASSGNTIYFGEGSWLTVV.

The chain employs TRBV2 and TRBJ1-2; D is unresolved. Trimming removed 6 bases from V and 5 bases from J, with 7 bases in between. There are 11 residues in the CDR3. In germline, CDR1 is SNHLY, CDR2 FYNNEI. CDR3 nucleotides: TGTGCCAGCAGACAGACATATGGCTACACCTTC. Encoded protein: CASRQTYGYTF.

The CDR3 region is CASSLQLAGGTDTQYF. CDR3 in DNA: TGCGCCAGCAGCTTACAACTAGCGGGGGGCACAGATACGCAGTATTTT. V gene TRBV5-1 combines with J gene TRBJ2-3, with TRBD2 identical over 11 bases. Germline CDR1 is SGHRS and CDR2 is YFSETQ. The CDR3 is 16 amino acids. The V segment lost 2 bases and the J segment 1 base; nucleotides outside the gene matches: 3.

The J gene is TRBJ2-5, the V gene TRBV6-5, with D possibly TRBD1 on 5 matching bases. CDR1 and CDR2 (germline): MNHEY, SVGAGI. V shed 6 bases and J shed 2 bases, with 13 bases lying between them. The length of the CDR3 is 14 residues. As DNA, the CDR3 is TGTGCCAGCAGGAAGACAGTATATCAAGAGACCCAGTACTTC. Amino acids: CASRKTVYQETQYF.

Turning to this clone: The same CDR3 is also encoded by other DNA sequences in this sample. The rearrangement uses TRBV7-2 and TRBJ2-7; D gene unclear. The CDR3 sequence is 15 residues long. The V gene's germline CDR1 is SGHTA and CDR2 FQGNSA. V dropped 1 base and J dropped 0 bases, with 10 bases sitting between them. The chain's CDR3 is CASSLVVGSSYEQYF. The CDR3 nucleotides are TGTGCCAGCAGCTTAGTGGTGGGCAGCTCCTACGAGCAGTACTTC.

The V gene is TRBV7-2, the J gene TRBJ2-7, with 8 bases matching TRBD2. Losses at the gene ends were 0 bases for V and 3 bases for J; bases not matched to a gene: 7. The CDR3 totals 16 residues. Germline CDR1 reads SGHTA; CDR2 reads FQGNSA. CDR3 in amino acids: CASSLAGLVSVYEQYF. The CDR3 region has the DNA TGTGCCAGCAGCTTAGCGGGACTAGTATCCGTCTACGAGCAGTACTTC.

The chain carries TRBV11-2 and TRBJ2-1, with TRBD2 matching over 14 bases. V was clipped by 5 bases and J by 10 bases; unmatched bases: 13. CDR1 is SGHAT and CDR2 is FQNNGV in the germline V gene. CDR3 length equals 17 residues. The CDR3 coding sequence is TGTGCCAGCAGCCCGAGACTAGCGGGAGGGCCATCGAACGAGCAGTTCTTC. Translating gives CASSPRLAGGPSNEQFF.

The CDR3 region has the DNA TGTGCCAGCAGCTTGGGGACAGGGGGCAAATACTACGAGCAGTACTTC. Protein product: CASSLGTGGKYYEQYF. J is TRBJ2-7 and V is TRBV5-6, with 11 bases lining up with TRBD1. The CDR3 totals 16 residues. Germline assignment: CDR1 SGHDT and CDR2 YYEEEE. Trimming at V came to 0 bases and at J to 3 bases, leaving 5 bases not matched to a gene. The full variable domain, rest sourced from reference TRBV5-6 and TRBJ2-7, is DAGVTQSPTHLIKTRGQQVTLRCSPKSGHDTVSWYQQALGQGPQFIFQYYEEEERQRGNFPDRFSGHQFPNYSSELNVNALLLGDSALYLCASSLGTGGKYYEQYFGPGTRLTVT.

The CDR3 region has the DNA TGTGCCAGCAGGTTGATTGAGGATACGCAGTATTTT. The encoded protein is CASRLIEDTQYF. This chain uses TRBV6-6 with TRBJ2-3; D gene unclear. The V and J ends lost 6 bases and 6 bases respectively, with 10 bases between them. CDR3 length: 12 amino acids. Germline V gene lookup returns CDR1 MNHNY and CDR2 SVGAGI (reference sequence).

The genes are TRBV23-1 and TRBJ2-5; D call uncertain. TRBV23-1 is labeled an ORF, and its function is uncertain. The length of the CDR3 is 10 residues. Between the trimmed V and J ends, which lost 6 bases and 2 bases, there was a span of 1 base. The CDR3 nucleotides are TGCGCCAGCAGGCAAGAGACCCAGTACTTC. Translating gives CASRQETQYF.

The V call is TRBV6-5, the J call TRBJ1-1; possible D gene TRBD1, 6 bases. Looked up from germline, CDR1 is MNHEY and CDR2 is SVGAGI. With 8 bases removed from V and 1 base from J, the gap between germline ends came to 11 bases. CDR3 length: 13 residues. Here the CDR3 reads CASGRTENTEAFF. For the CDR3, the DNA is TGTGCCAGCGGGCGGACAGAGAACACTGAAGCTTTCTTT.

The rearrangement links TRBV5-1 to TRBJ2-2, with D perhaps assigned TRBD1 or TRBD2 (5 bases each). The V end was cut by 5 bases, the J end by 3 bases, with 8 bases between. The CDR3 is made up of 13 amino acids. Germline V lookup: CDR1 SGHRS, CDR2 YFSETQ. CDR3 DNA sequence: TGCGCCAGCAGTCAGGGAGACACCGGGGAGCTGTTTTTT. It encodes CASSQGDTGELFF.